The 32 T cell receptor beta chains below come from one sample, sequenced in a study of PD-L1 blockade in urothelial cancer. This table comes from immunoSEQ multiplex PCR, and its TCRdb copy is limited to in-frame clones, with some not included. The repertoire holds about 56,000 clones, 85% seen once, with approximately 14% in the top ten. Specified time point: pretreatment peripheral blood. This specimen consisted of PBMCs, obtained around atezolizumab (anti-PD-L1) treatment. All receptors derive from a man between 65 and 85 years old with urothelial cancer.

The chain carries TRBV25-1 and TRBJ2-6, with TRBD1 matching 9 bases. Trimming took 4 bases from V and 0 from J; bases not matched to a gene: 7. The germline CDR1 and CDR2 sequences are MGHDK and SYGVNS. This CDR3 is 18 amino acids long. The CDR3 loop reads CASSGRDRAHSGANVLTF. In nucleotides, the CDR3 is TGTGCCAGCAGTGGGCGGGACAGGGCTCACTCTGGGGCCAACGTCCTGACTTTC.

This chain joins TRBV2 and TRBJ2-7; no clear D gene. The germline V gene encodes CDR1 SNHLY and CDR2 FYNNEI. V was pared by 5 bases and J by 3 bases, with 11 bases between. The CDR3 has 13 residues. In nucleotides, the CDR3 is TGTGCCAGCAGTCAGACACCGGACTACGAGCAGTACTTC. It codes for CASSQTPDYEQYF.

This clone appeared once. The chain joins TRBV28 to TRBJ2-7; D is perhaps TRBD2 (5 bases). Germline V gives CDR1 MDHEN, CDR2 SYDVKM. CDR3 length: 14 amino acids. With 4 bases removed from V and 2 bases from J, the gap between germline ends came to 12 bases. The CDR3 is CASSSSGVTYEQYF. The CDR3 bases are TGTGCCAGCAGTTCGTCCGGGGTAACCTACGAGCAGTACTTC.

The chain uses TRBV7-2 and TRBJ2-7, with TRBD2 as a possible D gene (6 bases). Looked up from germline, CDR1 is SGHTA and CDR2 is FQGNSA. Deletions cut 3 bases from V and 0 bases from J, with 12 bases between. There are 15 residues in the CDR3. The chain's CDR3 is CASSFVLADSYEQYF. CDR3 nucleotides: TGTGCCAGCAGCTTCGTACTAGCCGACTCCTACGAGCAGTACTTC.

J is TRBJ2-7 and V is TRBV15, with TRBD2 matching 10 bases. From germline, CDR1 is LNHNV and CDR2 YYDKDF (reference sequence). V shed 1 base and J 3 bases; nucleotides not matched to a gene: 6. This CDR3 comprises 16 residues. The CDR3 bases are TGTGCCACCAGCAGAGGACTAGCGGGCTCTGGCTACGAGCAGTACTTC. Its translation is CATSRGLAGSGYEQYF.

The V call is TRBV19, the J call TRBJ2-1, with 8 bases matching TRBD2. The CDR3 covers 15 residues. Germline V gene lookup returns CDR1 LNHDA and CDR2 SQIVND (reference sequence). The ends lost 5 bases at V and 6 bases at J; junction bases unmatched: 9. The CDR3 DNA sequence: TGTGCCAGTAGTCCGCGGGTAGCGGGATCCAATGAGCAGTTCTTC. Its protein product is CASSPRVAGSNEQFF.

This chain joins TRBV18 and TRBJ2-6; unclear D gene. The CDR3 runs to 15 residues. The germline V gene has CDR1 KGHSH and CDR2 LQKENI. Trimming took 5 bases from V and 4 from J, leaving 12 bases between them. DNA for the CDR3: TGTGCCAGCTCATCCTACGCGTTGGGGGCCAACGTCCTGACTTTC. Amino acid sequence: CASSSYALGANVLTF.

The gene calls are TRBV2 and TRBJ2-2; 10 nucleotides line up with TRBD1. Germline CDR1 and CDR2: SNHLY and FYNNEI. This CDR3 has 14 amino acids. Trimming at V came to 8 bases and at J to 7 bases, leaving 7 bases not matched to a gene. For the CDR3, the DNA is TGTGCCAGCGGAGACAGGGGGCGCGACGGGGAGCTGTTTTTT. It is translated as CASGDRGRDGELFF.

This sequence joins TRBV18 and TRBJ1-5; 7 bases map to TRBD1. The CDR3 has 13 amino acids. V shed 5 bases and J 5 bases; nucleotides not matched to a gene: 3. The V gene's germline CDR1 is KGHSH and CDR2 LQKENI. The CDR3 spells CASSDRVDQPQHF. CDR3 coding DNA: TGTGCCAGCTCAGACAGGGTTGATCAGCCCCAGCATTTT. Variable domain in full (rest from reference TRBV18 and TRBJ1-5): NAGVMQNPRHLVRRRGQEARLRCSPMKGHSHVYWYRQLPEEGLKFMVYLQKENIIDESGMPKERFSAEFPKEGPSILRIQQVVRGDSAAYFCASSDRVDQPQHFGDGTRLSIL.

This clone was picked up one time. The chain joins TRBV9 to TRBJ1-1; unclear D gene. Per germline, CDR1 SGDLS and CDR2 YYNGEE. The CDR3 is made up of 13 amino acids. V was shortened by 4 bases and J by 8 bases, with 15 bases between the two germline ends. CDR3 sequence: CASSPSRFAEAFF. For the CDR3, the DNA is TGTGCCAGCAGCCCTAGTCGGTTCGCAGAAGCTTTCTTT.

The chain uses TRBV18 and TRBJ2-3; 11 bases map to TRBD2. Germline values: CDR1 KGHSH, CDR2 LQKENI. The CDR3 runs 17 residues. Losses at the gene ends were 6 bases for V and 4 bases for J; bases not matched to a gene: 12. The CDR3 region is CASSPSPALAGADTQYF. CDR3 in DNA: TGTGCCAGCTCCCCCAGCCCAGCACTAGCGGGAGCAGATACGCAGTATTTT. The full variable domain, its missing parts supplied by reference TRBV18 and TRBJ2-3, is NAGVMQNPRHLVRRRGQEARLRCSPMKGHSHVYWYRQLPEEGLKFMVYLQKENIIDESGMPKERFSAEFPKEGPSILRIQQVVRGDSAAYFCASSPSPALAGADTQYFGPGTRLTVL.

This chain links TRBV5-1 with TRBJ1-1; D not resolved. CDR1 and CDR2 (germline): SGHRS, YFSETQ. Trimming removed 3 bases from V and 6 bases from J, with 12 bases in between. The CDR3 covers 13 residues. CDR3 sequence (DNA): TGCGCCAGCAGCTCAGGCTCTATCCCTGAAGCTTTCTTT. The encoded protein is CASSSGSIPEAFF.

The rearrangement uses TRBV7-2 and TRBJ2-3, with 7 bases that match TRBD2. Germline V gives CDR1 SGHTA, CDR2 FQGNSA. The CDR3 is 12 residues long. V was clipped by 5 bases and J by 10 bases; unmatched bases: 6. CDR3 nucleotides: TGTGCCAGCAGCCCCTCCGCGGGAGCGCAGTATTTT. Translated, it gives CASSPSAGAQYF.

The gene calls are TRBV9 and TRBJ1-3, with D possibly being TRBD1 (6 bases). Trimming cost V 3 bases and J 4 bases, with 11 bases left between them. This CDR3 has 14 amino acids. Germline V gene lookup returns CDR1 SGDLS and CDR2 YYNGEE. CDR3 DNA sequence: TGTGCCAGCAGCGAGGCAGGGGTCGGAAACACCATATATTTT. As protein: CASSEAGVGNTIYF.

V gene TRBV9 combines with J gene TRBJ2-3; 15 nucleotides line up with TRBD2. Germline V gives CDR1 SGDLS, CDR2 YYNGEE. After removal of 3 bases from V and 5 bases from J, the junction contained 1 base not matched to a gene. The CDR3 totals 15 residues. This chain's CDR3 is CASSGGLAGGDTQYF. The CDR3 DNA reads TGTGCCAGCAGCGGGGGACTAGCGGGAGGAGATACGCAGTATTTT.

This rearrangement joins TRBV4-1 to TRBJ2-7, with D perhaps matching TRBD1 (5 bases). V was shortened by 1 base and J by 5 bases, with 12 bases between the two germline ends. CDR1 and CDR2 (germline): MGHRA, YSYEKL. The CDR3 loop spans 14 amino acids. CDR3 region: CASSQVGRADEQYF. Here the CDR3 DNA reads TGCGCCAGCAGCCAAGTAGGCAGGGCGGACGAGCAGTACTTC.

The DNA of the CDR3 is TGTGCCAGCTCACTCGGACAGGGGGCGGACACTGAAGCTTTCTTT. Residues: CASSLGQGADTEAFF. This chain links TRBV18 with TRBJ1-1; 11 nucleotides match TRBD1. V was clipped by 4 bases and J by 3 bases; unmatched bases: 4. The CDR3 spans 15 residues. Germline V gene lookup returns CDR1 KGHSH and CDR2 LQKENI.

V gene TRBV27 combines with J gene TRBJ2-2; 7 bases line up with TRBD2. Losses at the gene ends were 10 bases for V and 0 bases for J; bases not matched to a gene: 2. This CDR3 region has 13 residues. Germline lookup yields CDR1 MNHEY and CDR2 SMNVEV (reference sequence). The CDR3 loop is CATSGTNTGELFF. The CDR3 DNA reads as TGTGCCACCAGCGGGACGAACACCGGGGAGCTGTTTTTT.

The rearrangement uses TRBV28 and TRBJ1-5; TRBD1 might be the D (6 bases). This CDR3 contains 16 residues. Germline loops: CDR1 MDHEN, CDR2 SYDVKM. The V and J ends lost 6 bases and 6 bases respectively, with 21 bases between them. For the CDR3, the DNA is TGTGCCAGCAGCCTCCAATACGGGGGGCAAGTTCAGCCCCAGCATTTT. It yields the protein CASSLQYGGQVQPQHF.

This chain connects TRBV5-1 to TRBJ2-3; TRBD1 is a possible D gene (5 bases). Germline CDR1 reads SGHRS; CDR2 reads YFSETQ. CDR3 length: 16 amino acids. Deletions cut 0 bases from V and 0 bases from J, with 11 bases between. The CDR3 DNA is TGCGCCAGCAGCTTGGAAAGGGGAACTAGCACAGATACGCAGTATTTT. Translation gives CASSLERGTSTDTQYF.

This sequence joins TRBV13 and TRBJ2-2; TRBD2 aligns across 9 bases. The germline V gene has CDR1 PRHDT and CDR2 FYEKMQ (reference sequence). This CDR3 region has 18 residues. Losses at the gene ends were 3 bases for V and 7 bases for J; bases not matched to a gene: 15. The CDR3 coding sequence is TGTGCCAGCAGCTTCACACAACTAGCGGGTCTGGAAAGCGGGGAGCTGTTTTTT. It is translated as CASSFTQLAGLESGELFF.

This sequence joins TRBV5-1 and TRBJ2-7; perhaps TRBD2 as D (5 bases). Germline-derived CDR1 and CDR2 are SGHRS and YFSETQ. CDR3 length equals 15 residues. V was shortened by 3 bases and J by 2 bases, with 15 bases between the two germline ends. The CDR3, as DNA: TGCGCCAGCAGCTCCACCCTGGGAGCCACCTACGAGCAGTACTTC. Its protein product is CASSSTLGATYEQYF.

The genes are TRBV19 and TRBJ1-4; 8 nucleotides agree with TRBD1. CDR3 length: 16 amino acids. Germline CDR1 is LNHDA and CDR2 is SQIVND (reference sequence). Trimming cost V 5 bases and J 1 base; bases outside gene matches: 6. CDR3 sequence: CASSPQGAVTNEKLFF. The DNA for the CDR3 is TGTGCCAGTAGTCCCCAGGGGGCGGTAACTAATGAAAAACTGTTTTTT.

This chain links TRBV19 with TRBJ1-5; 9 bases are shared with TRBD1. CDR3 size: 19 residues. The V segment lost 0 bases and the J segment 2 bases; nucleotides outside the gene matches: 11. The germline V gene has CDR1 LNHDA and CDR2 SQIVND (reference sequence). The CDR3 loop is CASSIDLVRRTGGNQPQHF. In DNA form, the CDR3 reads TGTGCCAGTAGTATAGATCTCGTGAGGCGGACAGGGGGCAATCAGCCCCAGCATTTT.

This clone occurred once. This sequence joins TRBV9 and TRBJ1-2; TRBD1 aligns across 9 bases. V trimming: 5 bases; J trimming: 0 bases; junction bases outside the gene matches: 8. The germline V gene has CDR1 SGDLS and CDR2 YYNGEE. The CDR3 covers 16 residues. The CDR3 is CASRESGQGPNYGYTF. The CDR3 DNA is TGTGCCAGCAGAGAGAGCGGACAGGGGCCTAACTATGGCTACACCTTC.

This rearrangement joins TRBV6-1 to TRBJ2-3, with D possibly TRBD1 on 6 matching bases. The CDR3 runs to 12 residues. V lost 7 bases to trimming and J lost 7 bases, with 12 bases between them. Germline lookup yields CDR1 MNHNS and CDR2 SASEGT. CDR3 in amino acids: CASIQGWNTQYF. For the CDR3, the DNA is TGTGCCAGCATCCAGGGGTGGAATACGCAGTATTTT.

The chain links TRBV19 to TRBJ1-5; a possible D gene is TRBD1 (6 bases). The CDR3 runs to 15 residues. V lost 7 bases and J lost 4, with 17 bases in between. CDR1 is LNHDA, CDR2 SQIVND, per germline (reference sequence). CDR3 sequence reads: CASTTGGGPNQPQHF. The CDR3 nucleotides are TGTGCCAGTACCACGGGGGGGGGCCCAAATCAGCCCCAGCATTTT. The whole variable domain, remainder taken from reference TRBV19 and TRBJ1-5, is DGGITQSPKYLFRKEGQNVTLSCEQNLNHDAMYWYRQDPGQGLRLIYYSQIVNDFQKGDIAEGYSVSREKKESFPLTVTSAQKNPTAFYLCASTTGGGPNQPQHFGDGTRLSIL.

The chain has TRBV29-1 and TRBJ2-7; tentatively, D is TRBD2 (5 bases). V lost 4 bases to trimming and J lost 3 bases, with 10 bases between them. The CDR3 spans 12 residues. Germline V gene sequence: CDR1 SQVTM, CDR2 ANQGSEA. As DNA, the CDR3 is TGCAGCGTTGGAGGCGGACTCTACGAGCAGTACTTC. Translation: CSVGGGLYEQYF.

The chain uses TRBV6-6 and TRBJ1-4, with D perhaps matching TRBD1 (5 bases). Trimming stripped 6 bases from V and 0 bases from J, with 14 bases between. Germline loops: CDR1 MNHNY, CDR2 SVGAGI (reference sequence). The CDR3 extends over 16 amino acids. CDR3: CASRPPGDTTNEKLFF. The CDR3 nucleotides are TGTGCCAGCAGGCCCCCGGGGGATACAACTAATGAAAAACTGTTTTTT.

CDR3 protein: CASSSGQGSNQPQHF. The CDR3, as DNA: TGTGCCAGCAGCTCAGGACAGGGTAGCAATCAGCCCCAGCATTTT. The V and J genes are TRBV7-8 and TRBJ1-5, with 8 bases matching TRBD1. Germline-derived CDR1 and CDR2 are SGHVS and FQNEAQ. The CDR3 sequence is 15 residues long. The trim removed 4 bases at V and 0 bases at J, leaving 2 bases unmatched.

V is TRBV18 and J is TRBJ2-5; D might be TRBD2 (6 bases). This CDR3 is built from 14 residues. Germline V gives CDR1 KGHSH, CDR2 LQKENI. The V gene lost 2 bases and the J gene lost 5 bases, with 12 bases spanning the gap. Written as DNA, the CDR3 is TGTGCCAGCTCACCAGGAGCGGAGGGGGAGACCCAGTACTTC. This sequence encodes CASSPGAEGETQYF.

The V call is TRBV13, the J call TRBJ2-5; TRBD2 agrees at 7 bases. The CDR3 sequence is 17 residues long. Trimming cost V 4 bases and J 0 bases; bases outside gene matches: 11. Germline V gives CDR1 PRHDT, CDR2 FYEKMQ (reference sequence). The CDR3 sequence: CASSWGGAVRDQETQYF. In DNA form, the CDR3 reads TGTGCCAGCAGCTGGGGGGGAGCGGTAAGAGACCAAGAGACCCAGTACTTC.